The sequence of this T cell receptor (beta chain) was determined in a study of identical twins. The CDR3 extends over 16 amino acids. V lost 3 bases, J lost 3 bases, and 14 bases lay in between. Germline lookup yields CDR1 MNHEY and CDR2 SMNVEV (reference sequence). One entry per CDR3 protein results from TCRdb running MiXCR on the 5' RACE reads. The sample yields approximately 490,000 distinct CDR3 sequences, about 20% seen once. Study results and limitations: The study based its conclusions on cross-sectional statistical analysis and did not follow the same donors. Zero-insertion findings could be partly confounded by invariant cells (MAIT and iNKT cells).

Regarding this clonotype: The antigen is unknown.

In addition, the sample was reused for a study of yellow fever vaccine responses in identical twins.

This receptor was obtained from a woman aged 18-29 years in good health. The chain is built from TRBV27 and TRBJ2-2; TRBD2 is a possible D gene (5 bases). The sequencing sample was made of CD4+ T cells sorted from blood. The CDR3 protein is CASSLRVYSDTGELFF. CDR3 nucleotides: TGTGCCAGCAGTTTGAGGGTTTATTCCGACACCGGGGAGCTGTTTTTT.